This T cell receptor beta chain was captured in a study of cytomegalovirus exposure and HLA in healthy donors. Study observations and caveats: Reportedly, diagnosis of cytomegalovirus status by the classifier showed high specificity and sensitivity. Accurate predictions that matched the HLA-A and HLA-B alleles of most subjects were reportedly made from TCR beta sequences. The Asian-associated ancestry cluster reportedly had fewer N-insertions than the approximately 610-donor mean in a later analysis. Researchers reported that three CMV-associated chains were confirmed in vitro as CMV antigen-specific.

With 60 Vbeta and 13 Jbeta primers, the PCR was carried out. Assay: immunoSEQ multiplex PCR; the TCRdb copy retains only in-frame clones and omits some. The table shows 100,000 to 150,000 clones, with less than 80% occurring only once. About this clone itself: Antigen unknown.

J gave up 5 bases and V 7 bases, and 8 bases lay outside the gene matches. Germline CDR1 reads SGHDT; CDR2 reads YYEEEE. This CDR3 has 14 amino acids. Sequences were obtained from PBMCs. This receptor was taken from a man in his fifties in good health and CMV-seronegative. The gene calls are TRBV5-6 and TRBJ1-1; 10 bases map to TRBD1. The CDR3 nucleotides are TGTGCCAGCGGTCCGGGACAGGGGCAAACTGAAGCTTTCTTT. Translation gives CASGPGQGQTEAFF.